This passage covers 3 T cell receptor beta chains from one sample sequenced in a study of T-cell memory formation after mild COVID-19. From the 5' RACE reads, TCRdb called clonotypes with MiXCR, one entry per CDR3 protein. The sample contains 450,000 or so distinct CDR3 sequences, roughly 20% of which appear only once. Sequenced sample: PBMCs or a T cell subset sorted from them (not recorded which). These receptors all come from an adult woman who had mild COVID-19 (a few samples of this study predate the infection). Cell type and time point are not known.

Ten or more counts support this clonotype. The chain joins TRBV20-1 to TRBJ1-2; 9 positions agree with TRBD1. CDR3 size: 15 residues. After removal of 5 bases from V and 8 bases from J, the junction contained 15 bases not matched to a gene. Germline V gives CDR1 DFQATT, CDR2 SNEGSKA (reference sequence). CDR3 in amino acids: CSASKQGANSGGYTF. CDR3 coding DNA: TGCAGTGCTTCGAAACAGGGGGCCAACTCAGGGGGCTACACCTTC.

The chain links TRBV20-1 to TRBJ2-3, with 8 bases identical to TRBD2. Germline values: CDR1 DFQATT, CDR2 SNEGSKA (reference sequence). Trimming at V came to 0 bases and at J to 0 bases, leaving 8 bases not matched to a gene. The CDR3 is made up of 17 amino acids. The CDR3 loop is CSARDRLAGKSTDTQYF. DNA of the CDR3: TGCAGTGCTAGAGATCGCCTAGCGGGTAAAAGCACAGATACGCAGTATTTT.

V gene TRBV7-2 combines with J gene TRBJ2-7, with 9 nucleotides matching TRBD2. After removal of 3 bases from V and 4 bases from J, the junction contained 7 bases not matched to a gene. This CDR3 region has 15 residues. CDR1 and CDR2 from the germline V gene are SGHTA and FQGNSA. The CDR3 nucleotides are TGTGCCAGCAGCTTGGGTAGCGGGAGAGCGTACGAGCAGTACTTC. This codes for CASSLGSGRAYEQYF.